Sequencing of this T cell receptor beta chain was carried out in a study of blood T cell repertoires in COVID-19. Study as a whole: From the United States, Italy and Spain came samples of acute and convalescent COVID-19.

This clone was picked up one time. Clinical history as reported by participants underpinned cohort assignment. Germline V gene data show CDR1 as SGHNT and CDR2 as YENEEA. After removal of 1 base from V and 4 bases from J, the junction contained 8 bases not matched to a gene. This CDR3 has 16 amino acids. Assay used: immunoSEQ multiplex PCR; TCRdb lists only in-frame clones, some missing. Here the sample spans approximately 310,000 clones, about 89% being singletons. V usage is TRBV11-3 and J usage is TRBJ2-5; 8 nucleotides align to TRBD2. The material sequenced was PBMCs or T cells enriched from blood (not recorded which). This TCR was sampled from a man between 60 and 75 years old who had recovered from COVID-19. The CDR3 DNA reads TGTGCCAGCAGCTTAGGAAGCGGGAGCCGGGGAGAGACCCAGTACTTC. Residues: CASSLGSGSRGETQYF. Variable domain in full (rest from reference TRBV11-3 and TRBJ2-5): EAGVVQSPRYKIIEKKQPVAFWCNPISGHNTLYWYLQNLGQGPELLIRYENEEAVDDSQLPKDRFSAERLKGVDSTLKIQPAELGDSAVYLCASSLGSGSRGETQYFGPGTRLLVL.